The 5 T cell receptor beta chains below come from one sample, sequenced in a study of CD8 T cells in Susac syndrome. RNA, at 0.5 to 1 ug, was reverse transcribed with random hexamers. TCRdb fed the immunoSEQ multiplex PCR reads into MiXCR, producing one record per CDR3 protein. The sample has 150,000 to 200,000 distinct CDR3 sequences; 91% are singletons. Material for sequencing was CD4+ T cells from PBMCs. These TCRs come from a human donor with Susac syndrome.

With regard to this clonotype: Germline and junction disagree at one end, which may indicate a read error. This chain links TRBV3-1 with TRBJ2-1; the D gene is possibly TRBD1 (6 bases). The CDR3 spans 13 residues. Germline V lookup: CDR1 LGHDT, CDR2 YNNKEL (reference sequence). CDR3 DNA: TGTGCCAGCAGCGAGGGACATTCGGATGAGCAATTCTTC. Translated, it gives CASSEGHSDEQFF.

This chain joins TRBV28 and TRBJ2-7; D ambiguous. The germline V gene encodes CDR1 MDHEN and CDR2 SYDVKM. V lost 6 bases, J lost 3 bases, and 6 bases lay in between. The length of the CDR3 is 11 residues. The CDR3 DNA reads as TGTGCCAGCAGATCTATCTACGAGCAGTACTTC. Amino acids: CASRSIYEQYF.

The chain employs TRBV7-9 and TRBJ2-4; TRBD2 is a possible D gene (6 bases). The CDR3 contains 15 residues. Germline values: CDR1 SEHNR, CDR2 FQNEAQ (reference sequence). Trimming pared 5 bases from V and 4 bases from J, leaving 15 bases between. The CDR3 is CASSPRTNLKNIQYF. The CDR3 DNA sequence: TGTGCCAGCAGCCCTAGGACTAACCTTAAAAACATTCAGTACTTC.

The chain combines TRBV11-1 with TRBJ2-7; TRBD2 matches at 7 bases. V gave up 1 base and J gave up 4 bases; unmatched junction bases: 10. This CDR3 is built from 16 residues. Germline CDR1 SGHAT, CDR2 FQDESV (reference sequence). The CDR3, as DNA: TGTGCCAGCAGCTTAGAAGCGGGACTCATCGTTTACGAGCAGTACTTC. Protein product: CASSLEAGLIVYEQYF.

The chain joins TRBV30 to TRBJ2-5; the D is unclear. Per germline, CDR1 GTSNPN and CDR2 SVGIG (reference sequence). V lost 2 bases and J lost 0, with 10 bases in between. The CDR3 is made up of 14 amino acids. DNA of the CDR3: TGTGCCTGGAGTCTCGGCGGCAACCAAGAGACCCAGTACTTC. Translated, it gives CAWSLGGNQETQYF.